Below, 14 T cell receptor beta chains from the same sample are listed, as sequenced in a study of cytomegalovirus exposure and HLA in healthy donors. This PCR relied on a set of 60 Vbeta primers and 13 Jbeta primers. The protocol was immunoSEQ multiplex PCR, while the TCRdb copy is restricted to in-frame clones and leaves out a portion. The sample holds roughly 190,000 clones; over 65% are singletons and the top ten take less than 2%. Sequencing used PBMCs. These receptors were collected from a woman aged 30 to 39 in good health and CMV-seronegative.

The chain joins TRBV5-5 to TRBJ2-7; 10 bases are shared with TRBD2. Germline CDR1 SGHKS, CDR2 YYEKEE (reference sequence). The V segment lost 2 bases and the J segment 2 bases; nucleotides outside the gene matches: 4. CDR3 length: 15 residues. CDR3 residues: CASSFPSGRTYEQYF. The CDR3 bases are TGTGCCAGCAGCTTCCCTAGCGGGAGAACCTACGAGCAGTACTTC.

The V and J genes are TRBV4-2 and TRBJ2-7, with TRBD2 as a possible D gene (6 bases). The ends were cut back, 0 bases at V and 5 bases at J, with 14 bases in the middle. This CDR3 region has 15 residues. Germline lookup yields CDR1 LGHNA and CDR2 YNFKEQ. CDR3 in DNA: TGTGCCAGCAGCCAAGATTGGAGGGAGGCCCACGAGCAGTACTTC. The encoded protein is CASSQDWREAHEQYF.

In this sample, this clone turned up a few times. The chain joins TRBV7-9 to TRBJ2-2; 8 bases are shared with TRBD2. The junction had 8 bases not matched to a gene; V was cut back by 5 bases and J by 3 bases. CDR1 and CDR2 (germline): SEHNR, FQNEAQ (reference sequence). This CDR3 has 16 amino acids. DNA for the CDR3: TGTGCCAGCAGCCCGGCTAGCGGGTTCTACACCGGGGAGCTGTTTTTT. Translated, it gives CASSPASGFYTGELFF.

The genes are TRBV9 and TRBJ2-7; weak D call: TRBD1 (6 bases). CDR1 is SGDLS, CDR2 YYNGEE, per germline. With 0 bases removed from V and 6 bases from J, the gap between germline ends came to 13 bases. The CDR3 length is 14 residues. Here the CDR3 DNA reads TGTGCCAGCAGCGTAGAGGTCAGGGGTTCCGAGCAGTACTTC. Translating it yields CASSVEVRGSEQYF.

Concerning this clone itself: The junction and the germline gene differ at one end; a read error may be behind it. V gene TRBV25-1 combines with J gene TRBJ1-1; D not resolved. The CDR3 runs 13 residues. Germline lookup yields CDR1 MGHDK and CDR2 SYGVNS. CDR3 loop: CASSESPNTEAFF. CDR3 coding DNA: TGTGCCAGTAGTGAAAGCCCGAACACTGAAGCTTTCTTT.

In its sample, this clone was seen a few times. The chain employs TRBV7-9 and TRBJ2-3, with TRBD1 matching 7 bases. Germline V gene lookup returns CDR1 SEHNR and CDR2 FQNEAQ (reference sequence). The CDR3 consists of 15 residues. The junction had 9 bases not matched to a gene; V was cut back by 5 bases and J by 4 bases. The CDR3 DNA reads TGTGCCAGCAGCCCTGGACAGGCGAAGGCAGATACGCAGTATTTT. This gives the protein CASSPGQAKADTQYF.

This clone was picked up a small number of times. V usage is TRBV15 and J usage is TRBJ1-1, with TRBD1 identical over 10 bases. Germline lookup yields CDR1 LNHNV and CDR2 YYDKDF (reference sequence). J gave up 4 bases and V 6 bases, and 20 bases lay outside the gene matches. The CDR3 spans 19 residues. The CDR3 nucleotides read TGTGCCACCAGAGACAGGGGGCGCAGATCGCGGAAAGAGGGCACTGAAGCTTTCTTT. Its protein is CATRDRGRRSRKEGTEAFF.

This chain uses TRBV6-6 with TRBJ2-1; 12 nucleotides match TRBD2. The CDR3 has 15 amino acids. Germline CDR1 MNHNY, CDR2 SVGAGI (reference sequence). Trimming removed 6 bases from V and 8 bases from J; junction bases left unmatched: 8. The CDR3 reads CASSSTSGSVDEQFF. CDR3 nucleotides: TGTGCCAGCAGCTCGACTAGCGGGAGTGTCGATGAGCAGTTCTTC.

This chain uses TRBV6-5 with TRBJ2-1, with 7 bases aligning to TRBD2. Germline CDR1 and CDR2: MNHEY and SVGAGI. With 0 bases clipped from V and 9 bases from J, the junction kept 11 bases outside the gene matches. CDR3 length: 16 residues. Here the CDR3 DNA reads TGTGCCAGCAGTTACTCGAGTCACTGGGGGGAGGGTGAGCAGTTCTTC. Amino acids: CASSYSSHWGEGEQFF.

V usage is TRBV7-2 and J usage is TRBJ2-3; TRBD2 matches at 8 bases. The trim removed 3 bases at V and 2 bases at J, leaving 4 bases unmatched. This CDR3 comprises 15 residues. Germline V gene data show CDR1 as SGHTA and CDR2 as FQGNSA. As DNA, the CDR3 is TGTGCCAGCAGCTTCCAGCGGGGGCTCACAGATACGCAGTATTTT. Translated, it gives CASSFQRGLTDTQYF.

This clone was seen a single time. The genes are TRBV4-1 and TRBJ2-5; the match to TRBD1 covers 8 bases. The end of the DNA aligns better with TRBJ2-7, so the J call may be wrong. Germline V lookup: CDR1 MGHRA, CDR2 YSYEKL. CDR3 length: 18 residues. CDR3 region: CASSQALVGRTGTHEQYF. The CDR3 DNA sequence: TGCGCCAGCAGCCAAGCCCTCGTAGGGCGGACAGGGACCCACGAGCAGTACTTC.

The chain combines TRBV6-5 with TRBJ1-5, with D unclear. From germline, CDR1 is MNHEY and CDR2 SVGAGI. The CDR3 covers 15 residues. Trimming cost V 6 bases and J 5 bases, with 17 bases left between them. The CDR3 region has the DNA TGTGCCAGCAGCCCTCTGGCAGGTGGTTATCAGCCCCAGCATTTT. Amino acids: CASSPLAGGYQPQHF.

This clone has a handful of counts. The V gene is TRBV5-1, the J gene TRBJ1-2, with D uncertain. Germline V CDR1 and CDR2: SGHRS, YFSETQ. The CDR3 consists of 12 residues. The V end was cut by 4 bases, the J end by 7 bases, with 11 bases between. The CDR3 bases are TGCGCCAGCAGCCGTAGATTTCTTGGCTACACCTTC. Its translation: CASSRRFLGYTF.

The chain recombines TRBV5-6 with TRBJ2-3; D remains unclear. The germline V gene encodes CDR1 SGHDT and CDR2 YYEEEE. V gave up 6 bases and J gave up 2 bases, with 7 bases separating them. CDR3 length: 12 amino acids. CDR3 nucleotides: TGTGCCAGCAACCTATTCACAGATACGCAGTATTTT. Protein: CASNLFTDTQYF.